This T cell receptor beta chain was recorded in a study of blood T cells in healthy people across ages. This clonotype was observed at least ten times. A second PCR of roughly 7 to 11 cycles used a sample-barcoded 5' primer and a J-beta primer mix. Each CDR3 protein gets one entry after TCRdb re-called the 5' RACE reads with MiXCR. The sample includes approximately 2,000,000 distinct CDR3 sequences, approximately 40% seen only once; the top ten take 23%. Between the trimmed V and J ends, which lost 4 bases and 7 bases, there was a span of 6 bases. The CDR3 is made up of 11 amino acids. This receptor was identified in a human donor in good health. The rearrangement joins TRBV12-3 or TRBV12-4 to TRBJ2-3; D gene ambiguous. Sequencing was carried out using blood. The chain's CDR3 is CASSSRNTQYF. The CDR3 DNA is TGTGCCAGCAGTTCTAGGAATACGCAGTATTTT.